This is a list of T cell receptor beta chains from one sample in a study of PD-1 blockade in mismatch repair-deficient tumors. TCRdb keeps only in-frame clones here, not all; method: immunoSEQ multiplex PCR. The table lists approximately 60,000 clones, around 89% of them singletons. Sequences were derived from peripheral blood, sampled 52 weeks after starting pembrolizumab. The receptor source for this set is an adult with mismatch repair-deficient cancer. CDR3s include the opening cysteine and the closing phenylalanine or tryptophan. The D gene is left open where the match is weak.

TRBV6-5	15	TRBD2	CASSYDGLAANEQFF
TRBV28	12	TRBD2	CASRSGSYEQYF
TRBV19	14	.	CASSIGDGNEKLFF
TRBV29-1	14	.	CSGGGARGTGELFF
TRBV29-1	13	.	CSVVVTDTDTQYF
TRBV27	15	.	CASSFSGGANYGYTF
TRBV6-6	13	.	CASSPVWNQPQHF
TRBV7-9	13	.	CASSSTVSYEQYF
TRBV14	15	.	CASSQTRWTKNTQYF
TRBV15	15	.	CATSRDRFGLSEQYF
TRBV23-1	15	.	CASSSTDGRNTEAFF
TRBV7-2	15	TRBD2	CASSVAGRKSDEQYF
TRBV9	18	.	CASSVDPGERARGDTQYF
TRBV27	18	.	CASSLSIEGQGLWNEQFF
TRBV10-3	13	.	CAIRGANTGELFF
TRBV28	11	.	CASSDGQTQYF
TRBV5-1	16	TRBD2	CASSLEGAGGPSEQYF
TRBV4-1	19	TRBD2	CASSLTTLAGDGGTDTQYF
TRBV5-8	18	TRBD2	CASSLGGGSGPPTDTQYF
TRBV4-1	15	TRBD1	CASSQQGEVSYGYTF
TRBV29-1	11	.	CSVVTTGELFF
TRBV5-4	12	.	CASSLEDYGYTF
TRBV18	12	.	CASSPSAETQYF
TRBV18	15	.	CASSPPTAAIYEQYF
TRBV5-1	13	.	CASSAFPGAEQYF
TRBV7-9	15	TRBD1	CASSLSQGGNTEAFF
TRBV2	15	TRBD2	CASSEMGGSGYEQYF
TRBV4-1	14	TRBD1	CASSQDRGPYEQYF
TRBV7-2	15	.	CASSLVPGATGELFF
TRBV19	14	TRBD1	CASSKGQGIAEQYF
TRBV14	16	TRBD2	CASSRRAGPPYNEQFF
TRBV5-1	12	.	CASSSETYGYTF
TRBV11-2	15	.	CASSLRPVGNTEAFF
TRBV10-2	13	.	CASSDFGEPEAFF
TRBV9	13	.	CASSLPGYNEQFF
TRBV5-5	16	TRBD2	CASSLAVASGRETQYF
TRBV6-1	13	.	CASSQQGNYGYTF
TRBV5-4	13	.	CASSLPGSGEQYF
TRBV6-5	15	.	CASSYSQGSNQPQHF